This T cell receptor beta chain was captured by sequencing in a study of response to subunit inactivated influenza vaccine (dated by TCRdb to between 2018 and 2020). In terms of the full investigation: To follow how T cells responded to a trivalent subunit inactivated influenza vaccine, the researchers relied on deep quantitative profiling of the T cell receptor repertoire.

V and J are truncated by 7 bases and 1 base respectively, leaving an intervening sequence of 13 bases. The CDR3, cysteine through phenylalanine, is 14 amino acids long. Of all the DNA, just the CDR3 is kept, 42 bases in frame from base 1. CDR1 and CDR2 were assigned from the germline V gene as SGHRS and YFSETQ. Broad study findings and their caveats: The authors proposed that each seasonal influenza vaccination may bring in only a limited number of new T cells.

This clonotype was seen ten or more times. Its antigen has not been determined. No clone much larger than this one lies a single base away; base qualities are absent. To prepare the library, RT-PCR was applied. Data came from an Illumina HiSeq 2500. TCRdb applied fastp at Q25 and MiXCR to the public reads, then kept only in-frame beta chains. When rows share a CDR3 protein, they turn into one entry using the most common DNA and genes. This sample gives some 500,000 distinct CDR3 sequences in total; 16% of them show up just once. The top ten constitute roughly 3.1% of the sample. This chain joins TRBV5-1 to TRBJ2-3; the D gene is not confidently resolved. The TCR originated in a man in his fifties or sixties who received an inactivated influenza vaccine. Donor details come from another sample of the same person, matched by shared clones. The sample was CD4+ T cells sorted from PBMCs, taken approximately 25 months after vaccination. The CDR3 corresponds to CASASGQGTDTQYF. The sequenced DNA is TGCGCCAGCGCCTCCGGGCAGGGCACAGATACGCAGTATTTT.